A single sample is the source of the 28 T cell receptor beta chains below, sequenced in a study of shared clonotypes between healthy human individuals. Here immunoSEQ multiplex PCR was the method, and the copy in TCRdb shows in-frame clones only, minus some. The data hold 950,000 to 1,100,000 clones, with roughly 80% observed a single time. Sequenced: memory CD4+ T cells sorted from blood. Subset here: CD45RA-negative fraction. The source of these receptors is a man aged 18 to 29 in good health.

As regards this clone: Germline and junction disagree at one end, which may indicate a read error. The chain employs TRBV5-4 and TRBJ1-2; D remains ambiguous. Germline V gene sequence: CDR1 SGHNT, CDR2 YYREEE (reference sequence). There are 16 residues in the CDR3. This chain's CDR3 is CASNLATAKANYGYTF. CDR3 DNA: TGTGCCAGCAACTTGGCAACGGCTAAAGCTAACTATGGCTACACCTTC.

The chain has TRBV28 and TRBJ2-6; D unresolved. Germline V gene lookup returns CDR1 MDHEN and CDR2 SYDVKM. CDR3 length equals 14 residues. V dropped 5 bases and J dropped 0 bases, with 5 bases sitting between them. The CDR3 nucleotides read TGTGCCAGCAGTCAAAGCTCTGGGGCCAACGTCCTGACTTTC. Residues: CASSQSSGANVLTF.

The J gene is TRBJ1-1, the V gene TRBV11-3; 7 nucleotides align to TRBD1. From germline, CDR1 is SGHNT and CDR2 YENEEA. J was trimmed by 4 bases and V by 0 bases; bases with no gene match: 5. The CDR3 runs to 15 residues. The CDR3 coding sequence is TGTGCCAGCAGCTTAGATGGGGCAGGGGGCACTGAAGCTTTCTTT. This translates into CASSLDGAGGTEAFF.

This rearrangement joins TRBV18 to TRBJ2-1, with D possibly being TRBD1 or TRBD2 (5 bases each). The CDR3 runs to 15 residues. Per germline, CDR1 KGHSH and CDR2 LQKENI. The germline V and J ends were trimmed by 3 bases and 6 bases, with 15 bases remaining between them. The CDR3 sequence: CASSPGQVGRNEQFF. In DNA, the CDR3 is TGTGCCAGCTCACCGGGGCAGGTGGGACGCAATGAGCAGTTCTTC. The complete variable domain, with remaining parts taken from reference TRBV18 and TRBJ2-1, reads NAGVMQNPRHLVRRRGQEARLRCSPMKGHSHVYWYRQLPEEGLKFMVYLQKENIIDESGMPKERFSAEFPKEGPSILRIQQVVRGDSAAYFCASSPGQVGRNEQFFGPGTRLTVL.

This clone was recorded once. The chain combines TRBV6-5 with TRBJ1-2, with a possible D match to TRBD1 (5 bases). The CDR3 is 13 amino acids. Trimming cost V 6 bases and J 4 bases, with 12 bases left between them. The germline V gene encodes CDR1 MNHEY and CDR2 SVGAGI. Here the CDR3 reads CASSQTDSYGYTF. For the CDR3, the DNA is TGTGCCAGCAGCCAGACAGATAGCTATGGCTACACCTTC.

The chain combines TRBV28 with TRBJ2-3, with D unresolved. V lost 6 bases to trimming and J lost 0 bases, with 7 bases between them. From germline, CDR1 is MDHEN and CDR2 SYDVKM. The CDR3 is 13 residues long. CDR3 DNA sequence: TGTGCCAGCAGAATGGGGAGCACAGATACGCAGTATTTT. Translating gives CASRMGSTDTQYF. The variable domain in full, with the rest retrieved from reference TRBV28 and TRBJ2-3, is DVKVTQSSRYLVKRTGEKVFLECVQDMDHENMFWYRQDPGLGLRLIYFSYDVKMKEKGDIPEGYSVSREKKERFSLILESASTNQTSMYLCASRMGSTDTQYFGPGTRLTVL.

The J gene is TRBJ2-7, the V gene TRBV6-5; D might be TRBD1 or TRBD2, each matching 5 bases. The CDR3 is 12 residues long. CDR1 is MNHEY and CDR2 is SVGAGI in the germline V gene. Deletions cut 4 bases from V and 12 bases from J, with 16 bases between. The CDR3 DNA sequence: TGTGCCAGCAGTTCCCGGGACGGAGGATCGTACTTC. It encodes CASSSRDGGSYF.

This clone occurred a few times. The chain employs TRBV5-4 and TRBJ2-7; 13 positions agree with TRBD2. In germline, CDR1 is SGHNT, CDR2 YYREEE (reference sequence). Trimming at V came to 5 bases and at J to 2 bases, leaving 4 bases not matched to a gene. The CDR3 covers 15 residues. As DNA, the CDR3 is TGTGCCAGCAGTCGGGGGACTAGCGGGACCTACGAGCAGTACTTC. Amino acid sequence: CASSRGTSGTYEQYF. Full variable domain (rest looked up from reference TRBV5-4 and TRBJ2-7): ETGVTQSPTHLIKTRGQQVTLRCSSQSGHNTVSWYQQALGQGPQFIFQYYREEENGRGNFPPRFSGLQFPNYSSELNVNALELDDSALYLCASSRGTSGTYEQYFGPGTRLTVT.

The chain carries TRBV29-1 and TRBJ1-6, with no clear D. V lost 5 bases to trimming and J lost 7 bases, with 15 bases between them. The CDR3 sequence is 14 residues long. The germline gives CDR1 SQVTM, CDR2 ANQGSEA. The CDR3 nucleotides read TGCAGCGTTAGGACCAACGGCGGGAATTCACCCCTCCACTTT. This translates into CSVRTNGGNSPLHF.

The rearrangement links TRBV10-3 to TRBJ2-7; 12 bases map to TRBD2. The V segment lost 10 bases and the J segment 3 bases; nucleotides outside the gene matches: 4. Germline V gene data show CDR1 as ENHRY and CDR2 as SYGVKD. The CDR3 contains 13 residues. The CDR3 DNA follows: TGTGCCACCGGACTAGCGGGGATCTACGAGCAGTACTTC. This gives the protein CATGLAGIYEQYF.

This chain connects TRBV14 to TRBJ2-3; D call uncertain. The ends were cut back, 0 bases at V and 1 base at J, with 11 bases in the middle. The germline V gene encodes CDR1 SGHDN and CDR2 FVKESK. The CDR3 length is 16 residues. The CDR3 spells CASSQDGVKGTDTQYF. The CDR3 bases are TGTGCCAGCAGCCAAGATGGGGTCAAGGGCACAGATACGCAGTATTTT.

The chain links TRBV6-6 to TRBJ2-1; D might be TRBD2 (5 bases). Per the germline V gene, CDR1 is MNHNY and CDR2 is SVGAGI (reference sequence). V was cut by 0 bases and J by 0 bases, with 6 bases left in between. The CDR3 has 15 residues. CDR3 amino acids: CASSYSTNSYNEQFF. The CDR3 region has the DNA TGTGCCAGCAGTTACTCGACTAACTCCTACAATGAGCAGTTCTTC.

The rearrangement links TRBV9 to TRBJ1-1; TRBD1 aligns across 11 bases. With 4 bases clipped from V and 5 bases from J, the junction kept 7 bases outside the gene matches. The CDR3 spans 15 residues. CDR1 is SGDLS and CDR2 is YYNGEE in the germline V gene. The CDR3 here is CASSPQDRGQTEAFF. The CDR3 region has the DNA TGTGCCAGCAGCCCTCAGGACAGGGGGCAAACTGAAGCTTTCTTT. Full variable domain (rest looked up from reference TRBV9 and TRBJ1-1): DSGVTQTPKHLITATGQRVTLRCSPRSGDLSVYWYQQSLDQGLQFLIQYYNGEERAKGNILERFSAQQFPDLHSELNLSSLELGDSALYFCASSPQDRGQTEAFFGQGTRLTVV.

The CDR3 nucleotides are TGTGCCAGCTCACCACCGCTAGTGGGACAGGGGCGAGATACGCAGTATTTT. The encoded protein is CASSPPLVGQGRDTQYF. The chain links TRBV18 to TRBJ2-3; 10 bases are a match to TRBD1. CDR3 length equals 17 residues. The V gene's germline CDR1 is KGHSH and CDR2 LQKENI. J gave up 5 bases and V 0 bases, and 8 bases lay outside the gene matches.

The chain recombines TRBV15 with TRBJ2-3; 7 nucleotides match TRBD1. This CDR3 contains 16 residues. Germline V CDR1 and CDR2: LNHNV, YYDKDF (reference sequence). Trimming removed 3 bases from V and 1 base from J; junction bases left unmatched: 7. The CDR3, as DNA: TGTGCCACCAGCAGGAACCGGGACAGAGGCACAGATACGCAGTATTTT. This translates into CATSRNRDRGTDTQYF.

This sequence joins TRBV25-1 and TRBJ2-7; D is uncertain. The V gene lost 3 bases and the J gene lost 6 bases, with 9 bases spanning the gap. Germline V gives CDR1 MGHDK, CDR2 SYGVNS. The CDR3 has 12 residues. In nucleotides, the CDR3 is TGTGCCAGCAGTGACACCTTTGGCGAGCAGTACTTC. Protein sequence: CASSDTFGEQYF.

The chain combines TRBV28 with TRBJ1-1; D is perhaps TRBD1 (5 bases). This CDR3 has 14 residues. V was pared by 5 bases and J by 8 bases, with 18 bases between. The germline V gene has CDR1 MDHEN and CDR2 SYDVKM. The CDR3 sequence: CASSHRDPLKEAFF. CDR3 DNA sequence: TGTGCCAGCAGTCACCGGGACCCCCTTAAGGAAGCTTTCTTT. Complete variable domain (other parts from reference TRBV28 and TRBJ1-1): DVKVTQSSRYLVKRTGEKVFLECVQDMDHENMFWYRQDPGLGLRLIYFSYDVKMKEKGDIPEGYSVSREKKERFSLILESASTNQTSMYLCASSHRDPLKEAFFGQGTRLTVV.

J is TRBJ2-3 and V is TRBV10-2, with no clear D. Looked up from germline, CDR1 is WSHSY and CDR2 is SAAADI. The V gene lost 0 bases and the J gene lost 0 bases, with 7 bases spanning the gap. This CDR3 spans 15 amino acids. The DNA for the CDR3 is TGCGCCAGCAGTGAGTCGTGGGGAAGCACAGATACGCAGTATTTT. The encoded protein is CASSESWGSTDTQYF.

On this clone itself: A single base separates this from a much larger clone, so it may be a read error. This CDR3 is also generated by other DNA sequences in the sample. The V gene is TRBV11-2, the J gene TRBJ1-1; D not resolved. Trimming shortened V by 1 base and J by 1 base, and 4 bases separated the two germline ends. Germline V gene sequence: CDR1 SGHAT, CDR2 FQNNGV. CDR3 size: 13 residues. This CDR3 is CASSLGGNTEAFF. The CDR3 DNA follows: TGTGCCAGCAGCTTAGGGGGGAACACTGAAGCTTTCTTT.

The V and J genes are TRBV7-8 and TRBJ1-1; a weak D match, TRBD1 (5 bases). Germline V gene sequence: CDR1 SGHVS, CDR2 FQNEAQ. Trimming took off 1 base at V and 5 bases at J, with 14 bases between the two ends. There are 15 residues in the CDR3. CDR3 region: CASSLEARVYTEAFF. In DNA, the CDR3 is TGTGCCAGCAGCTTAGAAGCCAGGGTCTATACTGAAGCTTTCTTT.

The V gene is TRBV19, the J gene TRBJ1-3; no firm D call. The CDR3 contains 14 residues. CDR1 is LNHDA and CDR2 is SQIVND in the germline V gene (reference sequence). The germline V and J ends were trimmed by 11 bases and 2 bases, with 16 bases remaining between them. The CDR3 DNA reads TGTGCCTCTAAGGCGGGAAACGCTGGAAACACCATATATTTT. This translates into CASKAGNAGNTIYF.

The DNA for the CDR3 is TGTGCTAGTGGTTTGGTACTGGGCAGGGGCACAGATACGCAGTATTTT. Encoded protein: CASGLVLGRGTDTQYF. The rearrangement links TRBV12-5 to TRBJ2-3, with D perhaps matching TRBD1 (5 bases). V lost 0 bases and J lost 1, with 11 bases in between. Germline CDR1 reads LGHNT; CDR2 reads FRNRAP. This CDR3 is 16 amino acids long.

In the case of this clone: Additional DNA sequences in this sample encode the identical CDR3. The chain combines TRBV29-1 with TRBJ1-3, with D possibly being TRBD1 (5 bases). From germline, CDR1 is SQVTM and CDR2 ANQGSEA. This CDR3 contains 13 residues. Trimming cost V 3 bases and J 1 base, with 7 bases left between them. The CDR3 is CSVEGGSGNTIYF. The DNA for the CDR3 is TGCAGCGTTGAGGGGGGTTCTGGAAACACCATATATTTT.

V gene TRBV15 combines with J gene TRBJ2-5; maybe TRBD2 (5 bases). Germline V gives CDR1 LNHNV, CDR2 YYDKDF (reference sequence). There are 13 residues in the CDR3. CDR3 DNA: TGTGCAGCGGCAGATTCGTACCAAGAGACCCAGTACTTC. This gives the protein CAAADSYQETQYF.

J is TRBJ2-3 and V is TRBV7-9; 8 bases map to TRBD2. The CDR3 contains 14 residues. Germline assignment: CDR1 SEHNR and CDR2 FQNEAQ (reference sequence). Trimming took 5 bases from V and 9 from J; bases not matched to a gene: 10. CDR3 amino acids: CASSREGAVKTQYF. CDR3 in DNA: TGTGCCAGCAGCCGGGAGGGAGCAGTCAAGACGCAGTATTTT. Based on the CDR3 plus reference TRBV7-9 and TRBJ2-3, the full variable domain is DTGVSQNPRHKITKRGQNVTFRCDPISEHNRLYWYRQTLGQGPEFLTYFQNEAQLEKSRLLSDRFSAERPKGSFSTLEIQRTEQGDSAMYLCASSREGAVKTQYFGPGTRLTVL.

The chain combines TRBV11-2 with TRBJ1-2, with 7 bases lining up with TRBD1. The CDR3 contains 18 residues. Looked up from germline, CDR1 is SGHAT and CDR2 is FQNNGV. J was trimmed by 0 bases and V by 2 bases; bases with no gene match: 12. In DNA form, the CDR3 reads TGTGCCAGCAGCTTATCATGGAAGGACAGGTCTTCTAACTATGGCTACACCTTC. Its protein is CASSLSWKDRSSNYGYTF.

The chain recombines TRBV28 with TRBJ1-4, with D perhaps TRBD1 (6 bases). Looked up from germline, CDR1 is MDHEN and CDR2 is SYDVKM. Between the trimmed V and J ends, which lost 6 bases and 5 bases, there was a span of 13 bases. The CDR3 has 14 amino acids. The CDR3 nucleotides read TGTGCCAGCAGGGGCGGGGGGCTCAATGAAAAACTGTTTTTT. It codes for CASRGGGLNEKLFF.

The chain links TRBV9 to TRBJ1-4; no definite D call. Trimming shortened V by 4 bases and J by 0 bases, and 13 bases separated the two germline ends. Germline CDR1 is SGDLS and CDR2 is YYNGEE. The CDR3 totals 16 residues. CDR3 sequence reads: CASSPRHGTTNEKLFF. CDR3 bases: TGTGCCAGCAGCCCACGACACGGGACAACTAATGAAAAACTGTTTTTT.